What follows is one T cell receptor beta chain and its context. The entry originates in a study of blood T cell repertoires in COVID-19. Study-level background: PBMCs, B-cell-depleted T cells, or T cells were the source of the cDNA or gDNA that made up the material.

The CDR3 extends over 13 amino acids. Germline V CDR1 and CDR2: SGHDT, YYEEEE. V lost 0 bases to trimming and J lost 4 bases, with 7 bases between them. Original methodology: For nucleated cells, counts were estimated from reference gene primer amplification. The protocol was immunoSEQ multiplex PCR, while the TCRdb copy is restricted to in-frame clones and leaves out a portion. The DNA was the basis for D and trimming; V, J and clone size are from that table. The sample yields approximately 250,000 clones, 85% seen once. This chain links TRBV5-6 with TRBJ1-2; D is uncertain. Sample: peripheral blood. The sequence was obtained from a woman aged 55-70 years with active or convalescent COVID-19. The CDR3 nucleotides read TGTGCCAGCAGCTTGGCACGGTCCTATGGCTACACCTTC. Residues: CASSLARSYGYTF.